This TCR beta chain was sequenced during a study of blood T cell repertoires in COVID-19. In the source study's methods: The assay estimated nucleated cells by amplifying reference gene primers. Repertoires were generated with immunoSEQ multiplex PCR, while TCRdb's copy carries only in-frame clones and drops some. That table gives V, J and clone size, and the DNA gave D and trimming. The sample carries 110,000 to 150,000 clones, approximately 81% recorded once. This TCR came from a human donor in a cohort sampled during active COVID-19. The sample comprised peripheral blood.

CDR3 amino acids: CASSPGQNEKLFF. Here the CDR3 DNA reads TGCGCCAGCAGCCCGGGACAGAATGAAAAACTGTTTTTT. The genes are TRBV5-1 and TRBJ1-4; 7 bases are a match to TRBD1. The J segment lost 5 bases and the V segment lost 4 bases, leaving 2 bases of the junction unmatched. This CDR3 spans 13 amino acids. Germline CDR1 SGHRS, CDR2 YFSETQ.